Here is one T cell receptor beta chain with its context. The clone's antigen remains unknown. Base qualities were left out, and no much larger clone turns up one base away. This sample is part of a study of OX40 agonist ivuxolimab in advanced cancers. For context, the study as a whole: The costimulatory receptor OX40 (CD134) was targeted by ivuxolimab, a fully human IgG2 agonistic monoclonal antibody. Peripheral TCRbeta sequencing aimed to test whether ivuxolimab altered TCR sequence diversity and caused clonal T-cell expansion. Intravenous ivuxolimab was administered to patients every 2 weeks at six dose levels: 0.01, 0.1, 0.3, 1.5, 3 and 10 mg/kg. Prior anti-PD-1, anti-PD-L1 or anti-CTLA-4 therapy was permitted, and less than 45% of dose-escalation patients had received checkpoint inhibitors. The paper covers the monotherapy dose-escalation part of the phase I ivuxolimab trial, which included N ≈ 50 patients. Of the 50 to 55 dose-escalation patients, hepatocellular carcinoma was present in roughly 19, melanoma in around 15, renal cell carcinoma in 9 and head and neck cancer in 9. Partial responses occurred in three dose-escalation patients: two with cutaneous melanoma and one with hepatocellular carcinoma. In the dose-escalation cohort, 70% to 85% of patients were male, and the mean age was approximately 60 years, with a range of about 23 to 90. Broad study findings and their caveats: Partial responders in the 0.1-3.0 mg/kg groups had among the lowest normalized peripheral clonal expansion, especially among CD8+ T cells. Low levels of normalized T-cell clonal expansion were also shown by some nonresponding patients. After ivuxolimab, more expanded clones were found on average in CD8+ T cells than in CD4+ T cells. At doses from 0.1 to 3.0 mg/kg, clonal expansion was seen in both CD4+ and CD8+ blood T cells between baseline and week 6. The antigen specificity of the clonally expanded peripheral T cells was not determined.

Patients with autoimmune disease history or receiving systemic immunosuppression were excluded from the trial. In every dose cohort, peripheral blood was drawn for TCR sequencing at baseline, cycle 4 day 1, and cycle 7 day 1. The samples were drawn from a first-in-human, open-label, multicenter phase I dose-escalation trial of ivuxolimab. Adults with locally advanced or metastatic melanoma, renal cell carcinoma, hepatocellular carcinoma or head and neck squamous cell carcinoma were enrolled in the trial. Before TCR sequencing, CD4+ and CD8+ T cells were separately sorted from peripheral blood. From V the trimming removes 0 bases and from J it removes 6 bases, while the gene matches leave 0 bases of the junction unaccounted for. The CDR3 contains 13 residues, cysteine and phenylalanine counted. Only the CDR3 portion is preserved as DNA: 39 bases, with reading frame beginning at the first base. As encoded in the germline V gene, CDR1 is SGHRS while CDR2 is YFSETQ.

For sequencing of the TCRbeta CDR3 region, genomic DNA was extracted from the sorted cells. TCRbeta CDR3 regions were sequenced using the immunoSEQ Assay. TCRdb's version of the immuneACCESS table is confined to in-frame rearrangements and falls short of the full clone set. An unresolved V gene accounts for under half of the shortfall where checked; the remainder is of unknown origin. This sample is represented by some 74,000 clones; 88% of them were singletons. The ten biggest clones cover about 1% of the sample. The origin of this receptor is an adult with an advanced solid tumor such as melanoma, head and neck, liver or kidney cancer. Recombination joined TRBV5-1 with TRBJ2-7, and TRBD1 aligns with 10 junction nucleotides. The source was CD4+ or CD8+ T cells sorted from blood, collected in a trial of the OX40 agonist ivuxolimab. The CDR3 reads CASSLGTGGEQYF. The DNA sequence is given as TGCGCCAGCAGCTTGGGGACAGGGGGCGAGCAGTACTTC.